Listed below are T cell receptor beta chains from one sample, sequenced in a study of blood T cell repertoires in COVID-19. Using immunoSEQ multiplex PCR, the repertoire was profiled, and TCRdb retains in-frame clones only, with some absent. The sample contains 85,000 to 120,000 clones, almost 80% of which appear only once. Sequences were obtained from peripheral blood. The receptors were gathered from a man in his sixties with active or convalescent COVID-19. Both conserved end residues are part of each CDR3. A D gene is named only where the DNA matches it firmly. Expanded clones are given a class, and other clones once, few, many or no size at all.

size	V	D	J	DNA	CDR3
few	TRBV7-9	NA	TRBJ2-1	TGTGCCAGCAGCTTAGAAATTGAGAACAATGAGCAGTTCTTC	CASSLEIENNEQFF
NA	TRBV19	NA	TRBJ2-4	TGTGCCGCAGGATCCATAAAGGGGATTCAGTACTTC	CAAGSIKGIQYF
NA	TRBV30	NA	TRBJ1-2	TGTGCCTCGCACAGGGTGAGGAACTATGGCTACACCTTC	CASHRVRNYGYTF
NA	TRBV29-1	NA	TRBJ2-3	TGCAGCGTTGGAGCTACTAGCACAGATACGCAGTATTTT	CSVGATSTDTQYF
NA	TRBV7-7	NA	TRBJ2-7	TGTGCTAGCAGCTTAGACTTCTTTGGCGAGCAGTACTTC	CASSLDFFGEQYF
NA	TRBV2	NA	TRBJ2-3	TGTGCCAGCAGCCCTGAGACAGATACGCAGTATTTT	CASSPETDTQYF
NA	TRBV28	TRBD2	TRBJ2-1	TGTGCCAGCAGAGCTGTAACTAGCGACTACAATGAGCAGTTCTTC	CASRAVTSDYNEQFF
NA	TRBV5-8	TRBD2	TRBJ2-6	TGTGCCAGCAGCTTAAGCGGGGGACACTCTGGGGCCAACGTCCTGACTTTC	CASSLSGGHSGANVLTF
NA	TRBV11-2	NA	TRBJ1-1	TGTGCCAGCAGCTCAGGAGGACAGAGGCGGAACACTGAAGCTTTCTTT	CASSSGGQRRNTEAFF
once	TRBV10-3	NA	TRBJ1-1	TGTGCCATCAGTGAAGACAGGACCACTGAAGCTTTCTTT	CAISEDRTTEAFF
few	TRBV10-1	TRBD1	TRBJ2-1	TGCGCCAGCAGTCCTAGACAGGGGAGCAATGAGCAGTTCTTC	CASSPRQGSNEQFF
once	TRBV19	NA	TRBJ2-4	TGTGCCAGTAGTATAGATCTTACAGGGCTAGCCAAAAACATTCAGTACTTC	CASSIDLTGLAKNIQYF
NA	TRBV27	TRBD2	TRBJ2-1	TGTGCCAGCAGTTCAGCCACCGGGACTACGAGGAATGAGCAGTTCTTC	CASSSATGTTRNEQFF
once	TRBV4-2	TRBD2	TRBJ2-1	TGTGCCAGCAGCCAAGGGGCGAGCGGGAGCTCCTACAATGAGCAGTTCTTC	CASSQGASGSSYNEQFF
NA	TRBV21-1	NA	TRBJ2-1	TGTGCCAGCAGCAACTTCCTGTCCAATGAGCAGTTCTTC	CASSNFLSNEQFF
NA	TRBV6-1	TRBD1	TRBJ2-3	TGTGCCGGGGCCCCCGGGACAGCCACAGATACGCAGTATTTT	CAGAPGTATDTQYF
NA	TRBV9	NA	TRBJ2-2	TGTGCCAGCAGTGGCGGTGGGTACACCGGGGAGCTGTTTTTT	CASSGGGYTGELFF
NA	TRBV11-3	TRBD2	TRBJ2-3	TGTGCCAGCAGCTTAGGGACTAGAGATACGCAGTATTTT	CASSLGTRDTQYF
NA	TRBV7-9	TRBD1	TRBJ2-7	TGTGCCAGCAGCTTTTCGACAGGGGGTTTAAACGAGCAGTACTTC	CASSFSTGGLNEQYF
NA	TRBV3-1/TRBV3-2	NA	TRBJ1-2	TGTGCCAGCAGCCAAGCAATTAACTATGGCTACACCTTC	CASSQAINYGYTF
few	TRBV7-8	NA	TRBJ1-2	TGTGCCAGCAGCTTATACAGGGAAGATGGCTACACCTTC	CASSLYREDGYTF
NA	TRBV7-2	TRBD1	TRBJ1-2	TGTGCCAGCAGCTTCCAGGGGGGTGCTAACTATGGCTACACCTTC	CASSFQGGANYGYTF
NA	TRBV5-4	NA	TRBJ2-3	TGTGCCAGCAGCGCTTGGCGGGGGCGCACAGATACGCAGTATTTT	CASSAWRGRTDTQYF
few	TRBV27	TRBD1	TRBJ1-5	TGTGCCAGCAGGACAGGGGGCCAGCCCCAGCATTTT	CASRTGGQPQHF
NA	TRBV6-5	NA	TRBJ1-5	TGTGCCAGCCTTAGAGACGGGTCGGGGCCCCAGCATTTT	CASLRDGSGPQHF
NA	TRBV30	NA	TRBJ1-2	TGTGCCGCGAGCTGGGGGGTTAGGGACTATGGCTACACCTTC	CAASWGVRDYGYTF
NA	TRBV4-2	NA	TRBJ2-7	TGTGCCAGCAGCCAAGGGCCGTCCTACGAGCAGTACTTC	CASSQGPSYEQYF
NA	TRBV10-1	NA	TRBJ2-1	TGCGCCAGCAGTGACTATCAGGGGAGGGACAATGAGCAGTTCTTC	CASSDYQGRDNEQFF
few	TRBV6-1	NA	TRBJ2-1	TGTGCCAGCAGTGAAACAGGGCACTCCTACAATGAGCAGTTCTTC	CASSETGHSYNEQFF
few	TRBV11-2	NA	TRBJ1-6	TGTGCCAGCAGCTTAAATCCCCAGACAGCTTATAATTCACCCCTCCACTTT	CASSLNPQTAYNSPLHF
few	TRBV28	TRBD1	TRBJ1-5	TGTGCCAGCCGACAGGGGCGCCAGCCCCAGCATTTT	CASRQGRQPQHF
NA	TRBV7-8	NA	TRBJ2-1	TGTGCCAGCAGCCGAGAAGGTGACTATGAGCAGTTCTTC	CASSREGDYEQFF
NA	TRBV5-5	NA	TRBJ1-5	TGTGCCAGCAGCTTGGGAGCATTTGGCAATCAGCCCCAGCATTTT	CASSLGAFGNQPQHF
NA	TRBV29-1	TRBD2	TRBJ2-1	TGCAGCGTTGAATTAGCGGGAACTCTTGGTGAGCAGTTCTTC	CSVELAGTLGEQFF
few	TRBV6-6	NA	TRBJ1-1	TGTGCCAGCAGTTACGCGGGATGGGGCACGGGCACTGAAGCTTTCTTT	CASSYAGWGTGTEAFF
NA	TRBV6-1	NA	TRBJ1-3	TGTGCCAGCAGTTGGACACTGAGCTCTGGAAACACCATATATTTT	CASSWTLSSGNTIYF
NA	TRBV27	NA	TRBJ1-5	TGTGCTGCGGGGCAGTTAAGTAATCAGCCCCAGCATTTT	CAAGQLSNQPQHF
NA	TRBV19	NA	TRBJ1-2	TGTGCCAGTAGTATCACTGGGCTTGGCTACACCTTC	CASSITGLGYTF
NA	TRBV7-2	NA	TRBJ1-2	TGTGCCAGCAGCTTAGTGGGGGGTGTTAAAAATGGCTACACCTTC	CASSLVGGVKNGYTF